The 17 T cell receptor beta chains in this list originate from one sample, sequenced in a study of blood T cell repertoires in COVID-19. The protocol was immunoSEQ multiplex PCR, while the TCRdb copy is restricted to in-frame clones and leaves out a portion. The sample gives more than 140,000 clones, roughly 84% of which show up once; about 7% is in the top ten. Sequenced material: peripheral blood. These receptors were taken from a woman aged 45-60 years in a cohort sampled during active or convalescent COVID-19.

The V gene is TRBV27, the J gene TRBJ1-1, with 10 bases fitting TRBD1. After removal of 8 bases from V and 1 base from J, the junction contained 10 bases not matched to a gene. This CDR3 region has 16 residues. From germline, CDR1 is MNHEY and CDR2 SMNVEV (reference sequence). CDR3 amino acids: CASGSRDRGGNTEAFF. In nucleotides, the CDR3 is TGTGCCAGCGGTTCCCGGGACAGGGGAGGGAACACTGAAGCTTTCTTT.

J is TRBJ1-2 and V is TRBV12-5; a weak D match, TRBD1 (5 bases). Germline V gives CDR1 LGHNT, CDR2 FRNRAP. Trimming took 0 bases from V and 7 from J, leaving 15 bases between them. There are 15 residues in the CDR3. CDR3 residues: CASGLVSPGRCGYTF. Written as DNA, the CDR3 is TGTGCTAGTGGTTTGGTAAGTCCAGGGAGGTGTGGCTACACCTTC.

This chain uses TRBV4-2 with TRBJ1-3; TRBD1 matches at 12 bases. V lost 0 bases, J lost 0 bases, and 6 bases stayed unmatched. Germline V gene sequence: CDR1 LGHNA, CDR2 YNFKEQ. CDR3 length equals 19 residues. CDR3 protein: CASSQDRDRGLSSGNTIYF. As DNA, the CDR3 is TGTGCCAGCAGCCAAGATCGGGACAGGGGGCTGAGCTCTGGAAACACCATATATTTT.

V usage is TRBV18 and J usage is TRBJ1-3, with TRBD1 matching 7 bases. The V gene's germline CDR1 is KGHSH and CDR2 LQKENI. The CDR3 consists of 17 residues. V gave up 2 bases and J gave up 1 base; unmatched junction bases: 8. The CDR3 DNA sequence: TGTGCCAGCTCACCAGAGACAGGGTCCTTTTCTGGAAACACCATATATTTT. Protein sequence: CASSPETGSFSGNTIYF.

This clone was counted only a few times. The chain uses TRBV5-1 and TRBJ2-1, with 8 nucleotides matching TRBD1. The germline V gene has CDR1 SGHRS and CDR2 YFSETQ. CDR3 length: 15 residues. J was trimmed by 3 bases and V by 1 base; bases with no gene match: 3. CDR3 amino acids: CASSLTGGSYNEQFF. CDR3 nucleotide sequence: TGCGCCAGCAGCTTGACAGGGGGGAGCTACAATGAGCAGTTCTTC.

This clone was seen once. The V gene is TRBV7-9, the J gene TRBJ2-7; maybe TRBD1 (5 bases). V shed 2 bases and J shed 5 bases, with 13 bases lying between them. The germline gives CDR1 SEHNR, CDR2 FQNEAQ (reference sequence). There are 14 residues in the CDR3. The CDR3 loop is CASSLTGAQDEQYF. In DNA form, the CDR3 reads TGTGCCAGCAGCTTAACTGGGGCGCAGGACGAGCAGTACTTC.

The rearrangement uses TRBV3-1 (or the pseudogene TRBV3-2) and TRBJ1-1; D gene ambiguous. CDR3 length: 14 amino acids. In germline, CDR1 is LGHDT, CDR2 YNNKEL (reference sequence). V lost 4 bases and J lost 12, with 21 bases in between. CDR3 in amino acids: CASSLPPPGVGSFF. In nucleotides, the CDR3 is TGTGCCAGCAGCCTCCCCCCTCCGGGAGTCGGCTCTTTCTTT.

The V call is TRBV6-5, the J call TRBJ1-5; D remains unclear. CDR1 is MNHEY, CDR2 SVGAGI, per germline. The V gene lost 0 bases and the J gene lost 3 bases, with 12 bases spanning the gap. The length of the CDR3 is 16 residues. DNA of the CDR3: TGTGCCAGCAGTTACTCGGCGGCGGCAGCCAATCAGCCCCAGCATTTT. Residues: CASSYSAAAANQPQHF.

The V call is TRBV5-1, the J call TRBJ1-2, with D perhaps TRBD1 (6 bases). Trimming took off 4 bases at V and 4 bases at J, with 8 bases between the two ends. CDR3 size: 12 residues. Germline loops: CDR1 SGHRS, CDR2 YFSETQ. This chain's CDR3 is CASSPDSYGYTF. The DNA of the CDR3 is TGCGCCAGCAGCCCGGACAGCTATGGCTACACCTTC.

The chain carries TRBV19 and TRBJ1-1; D might be TRBD1 (6 bases). V was pared by 3 bases and J by 2 bases, with 13 bases between. The CDR3 contains 15 residues. Germline V lookup: CDR1 LNHDA, CDR2 SQIVND (reference sequence). This CDR3 is CASSMGGGGNTEAFF. The DNA of the CDR3 is TGTGCCAGTAGTATGGGGGGGGGCGGAAACACTGAAGCTTTCTTT.

V and J are TRBV4-3 and TRBJ1-2; perhaps TRBD1 as D (6 bases). The CDR3 has 15 amino acids. CDR1 is LGHNA and CDR2 is YSLEER in the germline V gene. Trimming took 4 bases from V and 3 from J, leaving 15 bases between them. CDR3 sequence: CASSPSTGRDYGYTF. The CDR3 DNA reads as TGCGCCAGCAGCCCATCAACAGGGCGAGACTATGGCTACACCTTC.

The J gene is TRBJ2-5, the V gene TRBV5-1; 9 positions match TRBD1. Germline trimming cut 2 bases from V and 4 bases from J; bases unmatched to any gene: 9. Looked up from germline, CDR1 is SGHRS and CDR2 is YFSETQ. This CDR3 region has 16 residues. CDR3 loop: CASSLGQGTVRETQYF. CDR3 coding DNA: TGCGCCAGCAGCTTAGGACAGGGGACGGTCCGAGAGACCCAGTACTTC. Full variable domain (rest looked up from reference TRBV5-1 and TRBJ2-5): KAGVTQTPRYLIKTRGQQVTLSCSPISGHRSVSWYQQTPGQGLQFLFEYFSETQRNKGNFPGRFSGRQFSNSRSEMNVSTLELGDSALYLCASSLGQGTVRETQYFGPGTRLLVL.

The rearrangement links TRBV6-1 to TRBJ1-2; 8 bases are shared with TRBD1. Germline CDR1 is MNHNS and CDR2 is SASEGT. V shed 3 bases and J 8 bases; nucleotides not matched to a gene: 8. This CDR3 is 14 amino acids long. CDR3 residues: CASSEAQGAGGYTF. The CDR3 bases are TGTGCCAGCAGTGAGGCCCAGGGGGCGGGCGGCTACACCTTC.

This clone was detected only a few times. This CDR3 is CASSARDSPSTDTQYF. The CDR3 DNA is TGTGCCAGCAGCGCCAGGGACAGTCCTAGCACAGATACGCAGTATTTT. The chain carries TRBV11-3 and TRBJ2-3; 7 bases are shared with TRBD1. The CDR3 covers 16 residues. Germline lookup yields CDR1 SGHNT and CDR2 YENEEA. V dropped 5 bases and J dropped 0; count of bases not matched to a gene: 8.

This chain connects TRBV5-4 to TRBJ2-5, with TRBD2 as a possible D gene (6 bases). The germline V gene encodes CDR1 SGHNT and CDR2 YYREEE (reference sequence). The CDR3 loop spans 16 amino acids. The V end was cut by 6 bases, the J end by 2 bases, with 20 bases between. The CDR3: CASKMGTSRTQETQYF. The CDR3 region has the DNA TGTGCCAGCAAAATGGGCACTAGCAGAACTCAAGAGACCCAGTACTTC.

The chain carries TRBV3-1 (or the pseudogene TRBV3-2) and TRBJ2-1, with 8 positions matching TRBD2. This CDR3 is built from 15 residues. From germline, CDR1 is LGHDT and CDR2 YNNKEL (reference sequence). Unmatched junction bases numbered 2, after V lost 4 bases and J lost 0 bases. In nucleotides, the CDR3 is TGTGCCAGCAGCCTGGGGACTAGCTCCTACAATGAGCAGTTCTTC. Protein: CASSLGTSSYNEQFF.

The chain has TRBV7-2 and TRBJ2-1; D is unclear. V was pared by 4 bases and J by 1 base, with 14 bases between. Germline CDR1 and CDR2: SGHTA and FQGNSA. The CDR3 totals 16 residues. This CDR3 is CASSSQYGLSYNEQFF. In DNA, the CDR3 is TGTGCCAGCAGCTCTCAGTACGGGTTATCCTACAATGAGCAGTTCTTC.